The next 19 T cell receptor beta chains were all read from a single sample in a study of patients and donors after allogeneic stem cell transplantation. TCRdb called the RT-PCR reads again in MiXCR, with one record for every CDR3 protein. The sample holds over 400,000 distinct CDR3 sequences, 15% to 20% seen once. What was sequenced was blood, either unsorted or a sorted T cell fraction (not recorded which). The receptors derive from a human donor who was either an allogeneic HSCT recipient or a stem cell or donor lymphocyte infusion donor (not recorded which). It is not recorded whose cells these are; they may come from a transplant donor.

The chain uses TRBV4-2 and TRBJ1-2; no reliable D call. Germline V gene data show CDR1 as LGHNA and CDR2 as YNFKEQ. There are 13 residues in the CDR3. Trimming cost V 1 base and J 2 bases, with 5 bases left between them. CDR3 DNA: TGTGCCAGCAGCCAAGCAGTAAACTATGGCTACACCTTC. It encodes CASSQAVNYGYTF.

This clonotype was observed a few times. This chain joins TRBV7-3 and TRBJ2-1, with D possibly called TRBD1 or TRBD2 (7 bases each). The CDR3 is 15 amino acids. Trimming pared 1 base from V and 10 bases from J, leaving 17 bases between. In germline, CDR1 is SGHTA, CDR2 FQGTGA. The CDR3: CASSLIQGRAKEQFF. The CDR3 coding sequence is TGTGCCAGCAGCTTAATACAGGGGAGGGCCAAAGAGCAGTTCTTC.

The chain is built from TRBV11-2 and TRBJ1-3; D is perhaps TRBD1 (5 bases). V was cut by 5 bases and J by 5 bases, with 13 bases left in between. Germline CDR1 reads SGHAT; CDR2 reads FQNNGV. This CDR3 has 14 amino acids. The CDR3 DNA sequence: TGTGCCAGCAGCCCTAGGGACGCCAGAAACACCATATATTTT. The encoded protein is CASSPRDARNTIYF.

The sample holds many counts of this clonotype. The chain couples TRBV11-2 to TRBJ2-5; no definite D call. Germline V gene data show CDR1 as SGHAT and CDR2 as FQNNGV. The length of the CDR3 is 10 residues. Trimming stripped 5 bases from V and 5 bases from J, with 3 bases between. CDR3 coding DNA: TGTGCCAGCAGCCTGGAGACCCAGTACTTC. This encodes CASSLETQYF.

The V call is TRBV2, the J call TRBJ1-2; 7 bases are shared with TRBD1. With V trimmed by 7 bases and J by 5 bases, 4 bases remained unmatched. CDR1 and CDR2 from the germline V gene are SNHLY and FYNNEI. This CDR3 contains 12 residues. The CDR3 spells CASTPTGYGYTF. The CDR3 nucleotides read TGTGCCAGCACCCCGACAGGGTATGGCTACACCTTC.

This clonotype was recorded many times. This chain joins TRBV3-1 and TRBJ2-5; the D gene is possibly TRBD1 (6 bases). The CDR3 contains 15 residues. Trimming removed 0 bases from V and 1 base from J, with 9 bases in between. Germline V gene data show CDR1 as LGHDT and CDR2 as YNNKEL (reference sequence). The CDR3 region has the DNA TGTGCCAGCAGCCAAGATGGCAGGGGCCAAGAGACCCAGTACTTC. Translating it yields CASSQDGRGQETQYF.

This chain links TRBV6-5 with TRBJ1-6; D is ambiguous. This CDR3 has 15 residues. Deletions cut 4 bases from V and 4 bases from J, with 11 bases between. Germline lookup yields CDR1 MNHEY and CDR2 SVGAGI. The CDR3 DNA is TGTGCCAGCAGTTGGGCAGGCGCTTATAATTCACCCCTCCACTTT. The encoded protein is CASSWAGAYNSPLHF.

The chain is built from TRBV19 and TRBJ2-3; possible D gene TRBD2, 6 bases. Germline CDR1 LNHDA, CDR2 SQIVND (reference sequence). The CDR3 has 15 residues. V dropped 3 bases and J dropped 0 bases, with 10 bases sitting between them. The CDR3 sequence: CASSMGDSSTDTQYF. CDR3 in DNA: TGTGCCAGTAGTATGGGGGACTCCAGCACAGATACGCAGTATTTT.

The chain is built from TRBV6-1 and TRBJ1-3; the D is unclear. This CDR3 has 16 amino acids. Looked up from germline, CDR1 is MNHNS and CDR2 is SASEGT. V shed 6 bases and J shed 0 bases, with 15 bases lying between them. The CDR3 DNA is TGTGCCAGCAGCTCCCATGCGCCCTTCTCTGGAAACACCATATATTTT. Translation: CASSSHAPFSGNTIYF.

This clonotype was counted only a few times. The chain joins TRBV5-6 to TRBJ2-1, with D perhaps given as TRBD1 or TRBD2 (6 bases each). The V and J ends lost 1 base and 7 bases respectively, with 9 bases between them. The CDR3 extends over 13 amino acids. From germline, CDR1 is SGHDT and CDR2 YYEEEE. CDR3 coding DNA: TGTGCCAGCAGCTTGACAGGGAGGAATGAGCAGTTCTTC. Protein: CASSLTGRNEQFF.

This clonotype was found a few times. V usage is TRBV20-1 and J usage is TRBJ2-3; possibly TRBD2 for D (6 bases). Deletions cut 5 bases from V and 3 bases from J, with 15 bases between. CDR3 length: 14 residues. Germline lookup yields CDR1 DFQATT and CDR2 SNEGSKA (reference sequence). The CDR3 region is CSASTSFGTDTQYF. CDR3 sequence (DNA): TGCAGTGCTTCCACTAGCTTCGGGACAGATACGCAGTATTTT.

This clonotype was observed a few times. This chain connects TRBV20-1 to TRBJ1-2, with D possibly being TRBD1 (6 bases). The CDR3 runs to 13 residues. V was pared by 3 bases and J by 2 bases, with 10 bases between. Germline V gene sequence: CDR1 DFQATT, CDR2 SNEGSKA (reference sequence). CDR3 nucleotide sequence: TGCAGTGCTAGTGCAGGGGTGAACTATGGCTACACCTTC. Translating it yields CSASAGVNYGYTF.

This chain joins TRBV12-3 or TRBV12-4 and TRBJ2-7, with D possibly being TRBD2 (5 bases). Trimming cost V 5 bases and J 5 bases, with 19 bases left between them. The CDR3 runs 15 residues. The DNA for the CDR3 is TGTGCCAGCAGTCCCCGGGCGCGGGCTGGCCACGAGCAGTACTTC. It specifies CASSPRARAGHEQYF.

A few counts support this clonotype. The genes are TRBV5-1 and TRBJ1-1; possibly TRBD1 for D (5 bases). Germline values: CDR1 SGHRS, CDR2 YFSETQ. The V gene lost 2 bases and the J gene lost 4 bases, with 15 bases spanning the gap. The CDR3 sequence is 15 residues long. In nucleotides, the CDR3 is TGCGCCAGCAGCTTTGGGGGGGGAGGGTCCACTGAAGCTTTCTTT. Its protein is CASSFGGGGSTEAFF.

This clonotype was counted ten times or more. The DNA of the CDR3 is TGCGCCAGCAGCTTGGACAGGGGTTACGGGGAGCTGTTTTTT. As protein: CASSLDRGYGELFF. J is TRBJ2-2 and V is TRBV5-1; 7 nucleotides match TRBD1. Germline CDR1 and CDR2: SGHRS and YFSETQ. CDR3 length: 14 amino acids. J was trimmed by 7 bases and V by 0 bases; bases with no gene match: 3.

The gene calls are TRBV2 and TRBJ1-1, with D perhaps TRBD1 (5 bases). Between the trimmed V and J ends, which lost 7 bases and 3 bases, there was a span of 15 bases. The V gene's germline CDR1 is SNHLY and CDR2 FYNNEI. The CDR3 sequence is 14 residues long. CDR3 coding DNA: TGTGCCAGCAATATTCAGGGTAGGGACACTGAAGCTTTCTTT. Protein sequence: CASNIQGRDTEAFF.

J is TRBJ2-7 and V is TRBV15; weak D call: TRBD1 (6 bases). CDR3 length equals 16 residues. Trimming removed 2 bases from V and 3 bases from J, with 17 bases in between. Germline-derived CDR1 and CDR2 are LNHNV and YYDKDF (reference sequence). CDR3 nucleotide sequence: TGTGCCACCAGCAGAACTCAGACAGGCGAATACTACGAGCAGTACTTC. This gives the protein CATSRTQTGEYYEQYF.

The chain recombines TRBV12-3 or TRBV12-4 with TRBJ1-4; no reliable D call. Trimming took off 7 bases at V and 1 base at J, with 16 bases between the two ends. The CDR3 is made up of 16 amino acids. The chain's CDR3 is CASTYYLLETNEKLFF. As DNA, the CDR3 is TGTGCCAGCACCTATTACCTATTAGAAACTAATGAAAAACTGTTTTTT.

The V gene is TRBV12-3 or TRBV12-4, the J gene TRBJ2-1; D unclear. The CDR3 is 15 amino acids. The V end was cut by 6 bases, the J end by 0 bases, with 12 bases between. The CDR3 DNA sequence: TGTGCCAGCAGAATAACAGAGAGCTCCTACAATGAGCAGTTCTTC. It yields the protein CASRITESSYNEQFF.